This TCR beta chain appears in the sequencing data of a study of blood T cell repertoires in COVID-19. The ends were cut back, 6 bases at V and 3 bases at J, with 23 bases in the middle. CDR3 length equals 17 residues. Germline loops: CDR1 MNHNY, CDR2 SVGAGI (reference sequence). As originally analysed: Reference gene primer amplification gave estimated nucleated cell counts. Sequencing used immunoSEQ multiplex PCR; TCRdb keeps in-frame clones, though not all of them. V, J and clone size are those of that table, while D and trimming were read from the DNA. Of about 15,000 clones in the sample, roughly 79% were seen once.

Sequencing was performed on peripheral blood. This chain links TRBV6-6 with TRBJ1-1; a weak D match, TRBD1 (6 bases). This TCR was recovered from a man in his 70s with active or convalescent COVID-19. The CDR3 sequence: CASSRRADGQFDTEAFF. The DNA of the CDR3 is TGTGCCAGCAGCCGAAGGGCTGATGGACAGTTCGACACTGAAGCTTTCTTT.